One sample yielded the 26 T cell receptor beta chains listed below, sequenced in a study of blood T cell repertoires in COVID-19. Method: immunoSEQ multiplex PCR; TCRdb's copy keeps in-frame clones and lacks some. This sample has hundreds of thousands of clones, with 85% to 90% found just once. Sequenced: PBMCs or T cells enriched from blood (not recorded which). The receptors here all came from a man aged 30-40 years who had recovered from COVID-19.

The chain combines TRBV3-1 (or the pseudogene TRBV3-2) with TRBJ1-1; no reliable D call. The V gene's germline CDR1 is LGHDT and CDR2 YNNKEL (reference sequence). Trimming left V 0 bases short and J 0 bases short, with 5 bases between. CDR3 length: 14 residues. Written as DNA, the CDR3 is TGTGCCAGCAGCCAAGATGGAGTGAACACTGAAGCTTTCTTT. This gives the protein CASSQDGVNTEAFF.

The CDR3 here is CASSPQHILRQGASYEQYF. The DNA for the CDR3 is TGTGCCAGCAGTCCCCAACATATCCTACGACAGGGGGCGTCGTACGAGCAGTACTTC. J is TRBJ2-7 and V is TRBV2; TRBD1 aligns across 10 bases. J was trimmed by 4 bases and V by 5 bases; bases with no gene match: 20. CDR3 length: 19 amino acids. Per the germline V gene, CDR1 is SNHLY and CDR2 is FYNNEI.

The V and J genes are TRBV14 and TRBJ2-3, with 7 nucleotides matching TRBD1. Germline V gene sequence: CDR1 SGHDN, CDR2 FVKESK. Trimming at V came to 0 bases and at J to 6 bases, leaving 6 bases not matched to a gene. The CDR3 is 15 amino acids. CDR3 bases: TGTGCCAGCAGCCAAGATTCAGGGGGTTCGGATACGCAGTATTTT. Amino acids: CASSQDSGGSDTQYF.

The chain joins TRBV4-1 to TRBJ2-7, with 8 bases matching TRBD2. J was trimmed by 3 bases and V by 0 bases; bases with no gene match: 7. Germline CDR1 and CDR2: MGHRA and YSYEKL. The CDR3 contains 16 residues. The DNA of the CDR3 is TGCGCCAGCAGCCAAGAAGGAGGACTAGCTAACTACGAGCAGTACTTC. This sequence encodes CASSQEGGLANYEQYF.

In the case of this clone: The same CDR3 arises from other DNA sequences in this sample as well. This sequence joins TRBV5-1 and TRBJ1-1; TRBD1 aligns across 8 bases. CDR3 size: 14 residues. Unmatched junction bases numbered 2, after V lost 2 bases and J lost 2 bases. The germline V gene has CDR1 SGHRS and CDR2 YFSETQ. The CDR3 region has the DNA TGCGCCAGCAGCTTAGCAGGGGGCAACACTGAAGCTTTCTTT. As protein: CASSLAGGNTEAFF.

This clone has just one count. The genes are TRBV18 and TRBJ1-6, with 12 nucleotides matching TRBD1. J lost 14 bases, V lost 3 bases, and 8 bases had no gene match. The CDR3 length is 15 residues. In germline, CDR1 is KGHSH, CDR2 LQKENI. The CDR3 is CASSPGTGGSQTLHF. The CDR3 DNA follows: TGTGCCAGCTCACCCGGGACAGGGGGCTCCCAGACCCTCCACTTT.

The chain employs TRBV28 and TRBJ2-7, with 8 positions matching TRBD1. The CDR3 covers 14 residues. V lost 5 bases, J lost 0 bases, and 3 bases stayed unmatched. Germline-derived CDR1 and CDR2 are MDHEN and SYDVKM. CDR3 residues: CASSHRGSSYEQYF. The DNA for the CDR3 is TGTGCCAGCAGTCACAGGGGGAGCTCCTACGAGCAGTACTTC.

The rearrangement joins TRBV4-1 to TRBJ2-1, with TRBD2 matching 11 bases. Germline CDR1 is MGHRA and CDR2 is YSYEKL. With V trimmed by 2 bases and J by 11 bases, 5 bases remained unmatched. The CDR3 has 14 amino acids. The CDR3 coding sequence is TGCGCCAGCAGCCAACCGACTAGCGGGACTCAGCAGTTCTTC. Its translation is CASSQPTSGTQQFF.

This chain connects TRBV29-1 to TRBJ2-5; the D gene is possibly TRBD1 (5 bases). The CDR3 loop spans 12 amino acids. V was shortened by 2 bases and J by 5 bases, with 9 bases between the two germline ends. Germline values: CDR1 SQVTM, CDR2 ANQGSEA. The CDR3 here is CSVEQGHETQYF. For the CDR3, the DNA is TGCAGCGTTGAACAGGGCCATGAGACCCAGTACTTC.

V gene TRBV29-1 combines with J gene TRBJ2-1, with 10 bases fitting TRBD2. V shed 2 bases and J 9 bases; nucleotides not matched to a gene: 1. The CDR3 extends over 12 amino acids. CDR1 is SQVTM and CDR2 is ANQGSEA in the germline V gene. CDR3 sequence reads: CSVERLAGEQFF. The CDR3 DNA reads as TGCAGCGTTGAAAGACTAGCGGGTGAGCAGTTCTTC.

This clone came up a few times. This chain connects TRBV4-1 to TRBJ2-1; the match to TRBD1 covers 8 bases. Germline V gives CDR1 MGHRA, CDR2 YSYEKL. The CDR3 length is 19 residues. The trim removed 0 bases at V and 5 bases at J, leaving 15 bases unmatched. The CDR3, as DNA: TGCGCCAGCAGCCAAGATGCCACAGGGGGGAGTCGATGGGACAATGAGCAGTTCTTC. It translates to CASSQDATGGSRWDNEQFF.

The V and J genes are TRBV3-1 (or the pseudogene TRBV3-2) and TRBJ2-7; 11 bases match TRBD2. Per the germline V gene, CDR1 is LGHDT and CDR2 is YNNKEL (reference sequence). CDR3 length: 18 residues. V was pared by 0 bases and J by 3 bases, with 10 bases of the junction left unmatched. The CDR3 coding sequence is TGTGCCAGCAGCCAAGATTGGTCCGGGACTAGCGGCTACTACGAGCAGTACTTC. This gives the protein CASSQDWSGTSGYYEQYF.

The chain employs TRBV30 and TRBJ1-5; 8 bases align to TRBD1. CDR3 length: 13 amino acids. From germline, CDR1 is GTSNPN and CDR2 SVGIG (reference sequence). After removal of 3 bases from V and 5 bases from J, the junction contained 3 bases not matched to a gene. CDR3 protein: CAWSPDRDQPQHF. The CDR3 DNA reads TGTGCCTGGAGCCCGGACAGGGATCAGCCCCAGCATTTT.

The chain is built from TRBV11-2 and TRBJ2-3; D is possibly TRBD1 (6 bases). Trimming pared 4 bases from V and 0 bases from J, leaving 11 bases between. Germline assignment: CDR1 SGHAT and CDR2 FQNNGV. The CDR3 runs to 15 residues. CDR3 in amino acids: CASSSQGHSTDTQYF. The CDR3, as DNA: TGTGCCAGCAGCTCACAGGGCCATAGCACAGATACGCAGTATTTT.

V gene TRBV4-1 combines with J gene TRBJ2-7, with D perhaps matching TRBD2 (5 bases). The CDR3 contains 12 residues. CDR1 is MGHRA and CDR2 is YSYEKL in the germline V gene. Deletions cut 0 bases from V and 6 bases from J, with 6 bases between. The CDR3 reads CASSQDGSEQYF. The CDR3 nucleotides are TGCGCCAGCAGCCAAGATGGGAGCGAGCAGTACTTC.

V and J are TRBV28 and TRBJ1-4; D is undetermined. The CDR3 totals 16 residues. V was trimmed by 1 base and J by 10 bases, leaving 19 bases between them. Germline lookup yields CDR1 MDHEN and CDR2 SYDVKM. Here the CDR3 DNA reads TGTGCCAGCAGTTTATATCATATGACGACGGAGGGAAAACTGTTTTTT. Its translation: CASSLYHMTTEGKLFF.

The chain carries TRBV6-5 and TRBJ1-4; perhaps TRBD1 as D (5 bases). Trimming shortened V by 5 bases and J by 5 bases, and 15 bases separated the two germline ends. The CDR3 is made up of 15 amino acids. The V gene's germline CDR1 is MNHEY and CDR2 SVGAGI. CDR3 DNA sequence: TGTGCCAGCAGTCCGGGGGGGGGAAAGAATGAAAAACTGTTTTTT. It specifies CASSPGGGKNEKLFF.

The chain carries TRBV28 and TRBJ2-5, with 7 bases lining up with TRBD2. V dropped 5 bases and J dropped 0; count of bases not matched to a gene: 15. The CDR3 length is 18 residues. From germline, CDR1 is MDHEN and CDR2 SYDVKM. CDR3 sequence (DNA): TGTGCCAGCAGTCCAGGGAGGGGTTCTAGCGCGTACCAAGAGACCCAGTACTTC. Translation gives CASSPGRGSSAYQETQYF.

This clone was picked up a small number of times. This sample includes further DNA sequences coding for the same CDR3. The chain carries TRBV19 and TRBJ1-6, with D uncertain. V was shortened by 5 bases and J by 7 bases, with 6 bases between the two germline ends. CDR1 is LNHDA and CDR2 is SQIVND in the germline V gene (reference sequence). This CDR3 is built from 12 residues. The CDR3 bases are TGTGCCAGTAGTCCAGGCAATTCACCCCTCCACTTT. Protein sequence: CASSPGNSPLHF. Full variable domain (rest looked up from reference TRBV19 and TRBJ1-6): DGGITQSPKYLFRKEGQNVTLSCEQNLNHDAMYWYRQDPGQGLRLIYYSQIVNDFQKGDIAEGYSVSREKKESFPLTVTSAQKNPTAFYLCASSPGNSPLHFGNGTRLTVT.

The chain employs TRBV4-1 and TRBJ2-1; 11 bases agree with TRBD2. Germline loops: CDR1 MGHRA, CDR2 YSYEKL. This CDR3 region has 16 residues. With V trimmed by 3 bases and J by 4 bases, 5 bases remained unmatched. The CDR3 DNA is TGCGCCAGCAGCCAGGGACTAGCGGCCCGATACAATGAGCAGTTCTTC. Translated, it gives CASSQGLAARYNEQFF.

The chain recombines TRBV19 with TRBJ1-6, with D unclear. The CDR3 runs 15 residues. The V end lost 3 bases, the J end lost 8 bases, and 14 bases lay between the germline ends. In germline, CDR1 is LNHDA, CDR2 SQIVND (reference sequence). The CDR3 DNA is TGTGCCAGTAGTATTTCGCAGCGGACTGATTCACCCCTCCACTTT. Translated, it gives CASSISQRTDSPLHF.

CDR3 residues: CASSLTGGRDEKLFF. The CDR3 DNA sequence: TGCGCCAGCAGCCTTACAGGGGGCCGAGATGAAAAACTGTTTTTT. The genes are TRBV5-1 and TRBJ1-4; TRBD1 agrees at 9 bases. Germline lookup yields CDR1 SGHRS and CDR2 YFSETQ. Trimming removed 4 bases from V and 6 bases from J; junction bases left unmatched: 7. The CDR3 runs to 15 residues.

The V gene is TRBV6-6, the J gene TRBJ1-5, with a tentative D call TRBD1 (5 bases). This CDR3 has 14 amino acids. Trimming removed 4 bases from V and 3 bases from J, with 10 bases in between. CDR1 and CDR2 from the germline V gene are MNHNY and SVGAGI (reference sequence). This CDR3 reads CASSWGLYNQPQHF. For the CDR3, the DNA is TGTGCCAGCAGTTGGGGCCTATACAATCAGCCCCAGCATTTT.

V is TRBV30 and J is TRBJ1-2; TRBD1 aligns across 9 bases. The trim removed 1 base at V and 4 bases at J, leaving 4 bases unmatched. CDR1 GTSNPN and CDR2 SVGIG come from the germline V gene (reference sequence). CDR3 size: 14 residues. For the CDR3, the DNA is TGTGCCTGGAGTGACCGGGACAGGGTCTATGGCTACACCTTC. Residues: CAWSDRDRVYGYTF.

CDR3 in DNA: TGTGCCAGCAGTTTACCGGGAAACCGGATCAATCAGCCCCAGCATTTT. Translated, it gives CASSLPGNRINQPQHF. The chain is built from TRBV28 and TRBJ1-5; unclear D gene. Germline CDR1 is MDHEN and CDR2 is SYDVKM. The CDR3 covers 16 residues. Deletions cut 2 bases from V and 3 bases from J, with 14 bases between.

The J gene is TRBJ2-7, the V gene TRBV30, with 9 bases that match TRBD1. The CDR3 runs to 14 residues. V was pared by 4 bases and J by 2 bases, with 6 bases of the junction left unmatched. CDR1 GTSNPN and CDR2 SVGIG come from the germline V gene (reference sequence). The CDR3 region is CAWTTGTGTYEQYF. CDR3 DNA: TGTGCCTGGACTACAGGGACAGGGACCTACGAGCAGTACTTC.